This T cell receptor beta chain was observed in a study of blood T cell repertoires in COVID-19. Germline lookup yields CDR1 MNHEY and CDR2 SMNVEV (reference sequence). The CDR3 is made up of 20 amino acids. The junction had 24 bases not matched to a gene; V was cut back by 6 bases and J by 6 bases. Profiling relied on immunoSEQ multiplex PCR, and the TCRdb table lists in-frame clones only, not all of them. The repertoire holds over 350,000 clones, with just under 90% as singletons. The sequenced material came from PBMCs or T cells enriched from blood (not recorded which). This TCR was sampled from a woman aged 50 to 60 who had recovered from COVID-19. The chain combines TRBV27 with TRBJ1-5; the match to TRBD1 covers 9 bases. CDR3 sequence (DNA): TGTGCCAGCAGCCCACTACCTTACAGGGGGCGAGCGCCCGCCGGTCAGCCCCAGCATTTT. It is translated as CASSPLPYRGRAPAGQPQHF.